Each of the 4 T cell receptor beta chains below was sequenced from the same sample in a study of post-analysis software for immune sequencing data. Study-level results: Patients showed TRBV5-6, TRBV5-1 and TRBV20-1 among a few TRBV segments more frequent than in controls.

These receptors lack a known antigen. cDNA libraries for TCR beta contained unique molecular identifiers. TCRdb reprocessed the PCR reads via MiXCR and lists one record per CDR3 protein. The repertoire holds about 820,000 distinct CDR3 sequences, with approximately 53% as singletons. Sequencing input: blood. The receptors stem from a girl aged 5 to 17 with multiple sclerosis.

The gene calls are TRBV5-1 and TRBJ2-4; TRBD2 aligns across 10 bases. The CDR3 sequence is 14 residues long. Germline CDR1 is SGHRS and CDR2 is YFSETQ. After removal of 4 bases from V and 13 bases from J, the junction contained 11 bases not matched to a gene. The CDR3 here is CASSISGGAFEQYF. DNA for the CDR3: TGCGCCAGCAGCATAAGCGGGGGGGCCTTTGAGCAGTACTTC.

The J gene is TRBJ2-4, the V gene TRBV6-5, with 8 positions matching TRBD2. The CDR3 spans 19 residues. Germline V gene data show CDR1 as MNHEY and CDR2 as SVGAGI. V lost 4 bases and J lost 3; bases outside the gene matches: 17. As DNA, the CDR3 is TGTGCCAGCAGTTCCTTGCGGGGGGCGCTTGGCCTTAGCAAAAACATTCAGTACTTC. Translation: CASSSLRGALGLSKNIQYF.

V usage is TRBV5-1 and J usage is TRBJ2-5; D unclear. The germline V gene encodes CDR1 SGHRS and CDR2 YFSETQ. The CDR3 is 13 amino acids. V shed 5 bases and J shed 4 bases, with 12 bases lying between them. The CDR3 DNA reads TGCGCCAGCAGGGTCTATTCGGTAGAGACCCAGTACTTC. Its protein product is CASRVYSVETQYF.

The J gene is TRBJ2-4, the V gene TRBV7-9, with D possibly matching TRBD2 (5 bases). V lost 5 bases to trimming and J lost 13 bases, with 15 bases between them. The germline V gene encodes CDR1 SEHNR and CDR2 FQNEAQ (reference sequence). This CDR3 region has 12 residues. The CDR3 region has the DNA TGTGCCAGCAGCCAGGACTCTCTTGGGCAGTACTTC. Protein: CASSQDSLGQYF.